This passage covers 7 T cell receptor beta chains from one sample sequenced in a study of T cell changes during pregnancy in multiple sclerosis. TCRdb's copy holds only in-frame clones and misses some; the assay was immunoSEQ multiplex PCR. This sample carries tens of thousands of clones, approximately 91% of them seen once, and the ten largest clones take 3.3%. The sequences come from peripheral blood, collected before pregnancy. These receptors originate from a female donor with multiple sclerosis, enrolled in a pregnancy study.

This clone has only a few counts. The J gene is TRBJ1-2, the V gene TRBV6-5; D is unresolved. This CDR3 is 13 amino acids long. Looked up from germline, CDR1 is MNHEY and CDR2 is SVGAGI. Trimming took 7 bases from V and 6 from J, leaving 15 bases between them. The CDR3 region is CASTKWTADGYTF. The DNA for the CDR3 is TGTGCCAGCACGAAGTGGACTGCCGATGGCTACACCTTC.

In its sample, this clone was seen a few times. This chain links TRBV6-1 with TRBJ2-1; 11 bases are shared with TRBD2. The V gene's germline CDR1 is MNHNS and CDR2 SASEGT. The CDR3 runs 15 residues. Trimming at V came to 5 bases and at J to 2 bases, leaving 2 bases not matched to a gene. CDR3 sequence reads: CASSTTSGTYNEQFF. The DNA for the CDR3 is TGTGCCAGCAGTACGACTAGCGGGACCTACAATGAGCAGTTCTTC.

The chain couples TRBV19 to TRBJ2-1; 7 bases fit TRBD1. The CDR3 covers 13 residues. Germline CDR1 is LNHDA and CDR2 is SQIVND (reference sequence). The V segment lost 5 bases and the J segment 8 bases; nucleotides outside the gene matches: 6. This CDR3 is CASSDRARDEQFF. The DNA of the CDR3 is TGTGCCAGTAGTGACAGGGCTAGGGATGAGCAGTTCTTC.

The chain links TRBV7-8 to TRBJ2-2, with 7 bases aligning to TRBD1. Germline CDR1 reads SGHVS; CDR2 reads FQNEAQ. CDR3 size: 16 residues. V shed 5 bases and J 6 bases; nucleotides not matched to a gene: 12. CDR3 coding DNA: TGTGCCAGCAGCCCGAATAGGACAGGCCGAGCCGGGGAGCTGTTTTTT. Its translation: CASSPNRTGRAGELFF.

The genes are TRBV7-3 and TRBJ2-1, with D maybe TRBD2 (5 bases). The CDR3 runs 12 residues. The germline V gene has CDR1 SGHTA and CDR2 FQGTGA. Trimming stripped 5 bases from V and 10 bases from J, with 12 bases between. This chain's CDR3 is CASSRTPGEQFF. CDR3 coding DNA: TGTGCCAGCAGCCGCACGCCGGGAGAGCAGTTCTTC.

This chain connects TRBV10-2 to TRBJ1-1, with D unclear. The germline CDR1 and CDR2 sequences are WSHSY and SAAADI. V lost 7 bases and J lost 4, with 16 bases in between. The CDR3 has 14 amino acids. The CDR3 nucleotides read TGCGCCAGCACCGACCTCTTCTCGGGCACTGAAGCTTTCTTT. Amino acid sequence: CASTDLFSGTEAFF.

This rearrangement joins TRBV2 to TRBJ2-1; D may be TRBD2 (6 bases). The CDR3 totals 13 residues. Germline V CDR1 and CDR2: SNHLY, FYNNEI. V shed 6 bases and J shed 8 bases, with 14 bases lying between them. The CDR3 loop is CASRYSGDHEQFF. In nucleotides, the CDR3 is TGTGCCAGCAGATATTCGGGGGATCATGAGCAGTTCTTC.